These T cell receptor beta chains were read from a single sample in a study of T-cell memory formation after mild COVID-19. MiXCR, run by TCRdb on the 5' RACE reads, gives a single entry per CDR3 protein. The data contain more than 350,000 distinct CDR3 sequences, 21% of them seen just once; the ten biggest clones take up roughly an eighth. The sequenced material came from PBMCs or a T cell subset sorted from them (not recorded which). These receptors were obtained from an adult woman who had mild COVID-19 (a few samples of this study predate the infection). Cell type and time point are not known. The CDR3 runs from the conserved cysteine through the conserved F or W. The D gene is left open where the match is weak. Clone sizes are given selectively: once, few, many, or a class where the clone is expanded.

v_gene: TRBV3-1
j_gene: TRBJ2-7
abundance: few
d_gene: .
CDR3nt: TGTGCCAGCAGCCACTCCGGGACGGGCCTCTACGAGCAGTACTTC
CDR3aa: CASSHSGTGLYEQYF

v_gene: TRBV12-3/TRBV12-4
j_gene: TRBJ2-7
abundance: .
d_gene: .
CDR3nt: TGTGCCAGCAGGATAGAGCAGGGGGGCTACGAGCAGTACTTC
CDR3aa: CASRIEQGGYEQYF

v_gene: TRBV29-1
j_gene: TRBJ2-2
abundance: many
d_gene: .
CDR3nt: TGCAGCGTTCGGCTTAGCAACACCGGGGAGCTGTTTTTT
CDR3aa: CSVRLSNTGELFF

v_gene: TRBV6-5
j_gene: TRBJ1-1
abundance: .
d_gene: .
CDR3nt: TGTGCCAGCAGTTACGCCCTACTGAACACTGAAGCTTTCTTT
CDR3aa: CASSYALLNTEAFF

v_gene: TRBV6-1
j_gene: TRBJ1-2
abundance: .
d_gene: TRBD1
CDR3nt: TGTGCCAGCAGTTCCCCCGGGACAGGGATCGAGGGAGGGTTC
CDR3aa: CASSSPGTGIEGGF

v_gene: TRBV24-1
j_gene: TRBJ2-1
abundance: few
d_gene: .
CDR3nt: TGTGCCACCAGTGATTTAGGTCAGGGCTCCTACAATGAGCAGTTCTTC
CDR3aa: CATSDLGQGSYNEQFF

v_gene: TRBV5-1
j_gene: TRBJ2-7
abundance: few
d_gene: .
CDR3nt: TGCGCCAGTAGGAGGGCAGTCTCCTACGAGCAGTACTTC
CDR3aa: CASRRAVSYEQYF

v_gene: TRBV4-2
j_gene: TRBJ2-1
abundance: few
d_gene: .
CDR3nt: TGTGCCAGCAGCCAAGATGGGCAGGGGCGATTCAATGAGCAGTTCTTC
CDR3aa: CASSQDGQGRFNEQFF

v_gene: TRBV12-3/TRBV12-4
j_gene: TRBJ1-2
abundance: .
d_gene: TRBD1
CDR3nt: TGTGCCAGCAGTTCCACAGGGGGCGCCAGAAAGGGCTACACCTTC
CDR3aa: CASSSTGGARKGYTF

v_gene: TRBV29-1
j_gene: TRBJ1-2
abundance: few
d_gene: .
CDR3nt: TGCAGCGTTGTGCTGGGAAGTCGCGGCTACACCTTC
CDR3aa: CSVVLGSRGYTF

v_gene: TRBV3-1
j_gene: TRBJ1-2
abundance: .
d_gene: TRBD1
CDR3nt: TGTGCCAGCAGCCCCCCGGGGGACAGTGTCTATGGCTACACCTTC
CDR3aa: CASSPPGDSVYGYTF

v_gene: TRBV19
j_gene: TRBJ2-1
abundance: .
d_gene: .
CDR3nt: TGTGCCAGTAGTATAGAGGAGGATAAACGGGGATTTAGGGGCAATGAGCAGTTCTTC
CDR3aa: CASSIEEDKRGFRGNEQFF

v_gene: TRBV7-2
j_gene: TRBJ2-1
abundance: few
d_gene: TRBD1
CDR3nt: TGTGCCAGCAGTCTAGGGGACAGGGTAGGTCATGAGCAGTTCTTC
CDR3aa: CASSLGDRVGHEQFF

v_gene: TRBV27
j_gene: TRBJ1-5
abundance: .
d_gene: TRBD1
CDR3nt: TGTGCCAGCGGCAGGGGGTATCAGCCCCAGCATTTT
CDR3aa: CASGRGYQPQHF

v_gene: TRBV7-7
j_gene: TRBJ2-1
abundance: few
d_gene: TRBD2
CDR3nt: TGTGCCAGCAGCTTAGGACCCAGCGGGGGTTACAATGAGCAGTTCTTC
CDR3aa: CASSLGPSGGYNEQFF

v_gene: TRBV5-1
j_gene: TRBJ2-7
abundance: many
d_gene: TRBD1
CDR3nt: TGCGCCAGCAGCCCCCGGGACAGGGGCTACGAGCAGTACTTC
CDR3aa: CASSPRDRGYEQYF

v_gene: TRBV7-8
j_gene: TRBJ2-7
abundance: .
d_gene: .
CDR3nt: TGTGCCAGCAGCTCATCAGGTGGGCCGGTAAAGCAGTACTTC
CDR3aa: CASSSSGGPVKQYF

v_gene: TRBV18
j_gene: TRBJ2-3
abundance: few
d_gene: .
CDR3nt: TGTGCCAGCTCACCCTGGGGAGCGGGACACACAGATACGCAGTATTTT
CDR3aa: CASSPWGAGHTDTQYF

v_gene: TRBV30
j_gene: TRBJ1-4
abundance: few
d_gene: .
CDR3nt: TGTGCCTGGAGTGGTGGGGCGGCTAATGAAAAACTGTTTTTT
CDR3aa: CAWSGGAANEKLFF

v_gene: TRBV11-2
j_gene: TRBJ2-3
abundance: .
d_gene: .
CDR3nt: TGTGCCAGCAGCTTAAGGGGCCTAAGTGGCACAGATACGCAGTATTTT
CDR3aa: CASSLRGLSGTDTQYF

v_gene: TRBV25-1
j_gene: TRBJ2-1
abundance: few
d_gene: .
CDR3nt: TGTGCCAGCAGGAGGTCTGGGGAGCAGTTCTTC
CDR3aa: CASRRSGEQFF

v_gene: TRBV5-1
j_gene: TRBJ1-1
abundance: .
d_gene: .
CDR3nt: TGCGCCAGCAGCTTGGGAGTAGGGATGAACACTGAAGCTTTCTTT
CDR3aa: CASSLGVGMNTEAFF

v_gene: TRBV5-1
j_gene: TRBJ2-5
abundance: few
d_gene: .
CDR3nt: TGCGCCAGCAGCTTGGCCAGTATGCCGCAAGAGACCCAGTACTTC
CDR3aa: CASSLASMPQETQYF

v_gene: TRBV7-9
j_gene: TRBJ2-2
abundance: few
d_gene: .
CDR3nt: TGTGCCAGCGGAGGGAGCGGGGAGCTGTTTTTT
CDR3aa: CASGGSGELFF

v_gene: TRBV7-9
j_gene: TRBJ2-1
abundance: .
d_gene: TRBD2
CDR3nt: TGTGCCAGCAGCTTAAGTCTAGCGGGCAATGAGCAGTTCTTC
CDR3aa: CASSLSLAGNEQFF

v_gene: TRBV5-1
j_gene: TRBJ2-2
abundance: once
d_gene: TRBD1
CDR3nt: TGCGCCAGCGAGGGAGGACAGGGGACCACCGGGGAGCTGTTTTTT
CDR3aa: CASEGGQGTTGELFF

v_gene: TRBV6-6
j_gene: TRBJ2-7
abundance: few
d_gene: .
CDR3nt: TGTGCCAGCAGCCTATTGGACGCCCACGAGCAGTACTTC
CDR3aa: CASSLLDAHEQYF

v_gene: TRBV7-2
j_gene: TRBJ2-1
abundance: .
d_gene: .
CDR3nt: TGTGCCAGCAGCCTTACCCGGGACTTCTGGAATGAGCAGTTCTTC
CDR3aa: CASSLTRDFWNEQFF

v_gene: TRBV12-3/TRBV12-4
j_gene: TRBJ2-5
abundance: .
d_gene: TRBD2
CDR3nt: TGTGCCAGCAGTAAACCGGGACTACGCCAAGAGACCCAGTACTTC
CDR3aa: CASSKPGLRQETQYF

v_gene: TRBV30
j_gene: TRBJ1-5
abundance: .
d_gene: .
CDR3nt: TGTGCCTGGGGGACGGGGAATCAGCCCCAGCATTTT
CDR3aa: CAWGTGNQPQHF

v_gene: TRBV6-5
j_gene: TRBJ2-5
abundance: .
d_gene: .
CDR3nt: TGTGCCAGCAGTTACTCCCCGGGCCGACAAGAGACCCAGTACTTC
CDR3aa: CASSYSPGRQETQYF

v_gene: TRBV20-1
j_gene: TRBJ2-7
abundance: .
d_gene: .
CDR3nt: TGCAGTGCTCTCCCGGGGGAATCCTACGAGCAGTACTTC
CDR3aa: CSALPGESYEQYF

v_gene: TRBV7-3
j_gene: TRBJ2-6
abundance: .
d_gene: .
CDR3nt: TGTGCCAGCAGCTTAAGAGGCGCCCCTGGGGCCAACGTCCTGACTTTC
CDR3aa: CASSLRGAPGANVLTF

v_gene: TRBV5-5
j_gene: TRBJ1-1
abundance: few
d_gene: .
CDR3nt: TGTGCCAGCAGTTTGCCAGGTTCTGAAGCTTTCTTT
CDR3aa: CASSLPGSEAFF

v_gene: TRBV6-5
j_gene: TRBJ1-2
abundance: few
d_gene: .
CDR3nt: TGTGCCAGCAGTTACCGGTTCGTCGGGGTGGACGGCTACACCTTC
CDR3aa: CASSYRFVGVDGYTF

v_gene: TRBV4-1
j_gene: TRBJ1-5
abundance: few
d_gene: TRBD1
CDR3nt: TGCGCCAGCAGAGCCACAGGGGGCGCGGATCAGCCCCAGCATTTT
CDR3aa: CASRATGGADQPQHF

v_gene: TRBV6-2/TRBV6-3
j_gene: TRBJ2-6
abundance: .
d_gene: .
CDR3nt: TGTGCCAGCTGGGAGTACTCTGGGGCCAACGTCCTGACTTTC
CDR3aa: CASWEYSGANVLTF

v_gene: TRBV20-1
j_gene: TRBJ2-5
abundance: .
d_gene: TRBD2
CDR3nt: TGCAGTGCAACTAAGTTGAGCGGGACTAGCGGGAGGGCCTACGAGACCCAGTACTTC
CDR3aa: CSATKLSGTSGRAYETQYF

v_gene: TRBV7-3
j_gene: TRBJ2-1
abundance: .
d_gene: .
CDR3nt: TGTGCCAGCAGCTTGGGTCCCGGGAATGAGCAGTTCTTC
CDR3aa: CASSLGPGNEQFF

v_gene: TRBV30
j_gene: TRBJ1-6
abundance: .
d_gene: .
CDR3nt: TGTGCCTGGAGTGCAGGAGGGGGTTTTGGGTATTCACCCCTCCACTTT
CDR3aa: CAWSAGGGFGYSPLHF

v_gene: TRBV3-1
j_gene: TRBJ2-6
abundance: .
d_gene: TRBD1
CDR3nt: TGTGCCAGCAGCCAGATGACAGGGGCCCAGAGCGTCCTGACTTTC
CDR3aa: CASSQMTGAQSVLTF

v_gene: TRBV6-6
j_gene: TRBJ2-3
abundance: few
d_gene: .
CDR3nt: TGTGCCAGCAGTTACTCCGGACCCTTCGTTGGCGGGAGCACAGATACGCAGTATTTT
CDR3aa: CASSYSGPFVGGSTDTQYF

v_gene: TRBV6-1
j_gene: TRBJ2-7
abundance: .
d_gene: TRBD1
CDR3nt: TGTGCCAGCATCCATGGACAGGGTGGCGACGAGCAGTACTTC
CDR3aa: CASIHGQGGDEQYF

v_gene: TRBV5-5
j_gene: TRBJ2-3
abundance: .
d_gene: .
CDR3nt: TGTGCCAGCAGCTTGTCTCCGGCAGGGGTCACGACAGATACGCAGTATTTT
CDR3aa: CASSLSPAGVTTDTQYF

v_gene: TRBV27
j_gene: TRBJ2-7
abundance: .
d_gene: .
CDR3nt: TGTGCCAGCAGTTTATCCGGGCAGGCAAGCTCCTACGAGCAGTACTTC
CDR3aa: CASSLSGQASSYEQYF

v_gene: TRBV4-2
j_gene: TRBJ1-1
abundance: .
d_gene: .
CDR3nt: TGTGCCAGCAGCCAAGATGGCCCAGGGCAGATCACTGAAGCTTTCTTT
CDR3aa: CASSQDGPGQITEAFF

v_gene: TRBV4-1
j_gene: TRBJ2-4
abundance: few
d_gene: TRBD2
CDR3nt: TGCGCCAGCAGCCAAGGACTAGCGCTTCTAAACATTCAGTACTTC
CDR3aa: CASSQGLALLNIQYF

v_gene: TRBV5-1
j_gene: TRBJ2-1
abundance: many
d_gene: .
CDR3nt: TGCGCCAGCAGCTTGGGCGCCTCGGATGTGGAGCAGTTCTTC
CDR3aa: CASSLGASDVEQFF

v_gene: TRBV11-3
j_gene: TRBJ2-5
abundance: .
d_gene: .
CDR3nt: TGTGCCAGCAGCTTCGGGGGGCGGGGGCCCCAAGAGACCCAGTACTTC
CDR3aa: CASSFGGRGPQETQYF

v_gene: TRBV20-1
j_gene: TRBJ2-3
abundance: .
d_gene: .
CDR3nt: TGCAGTGCTAATATAGAAGCCAGAACAGATACGCAGTATTTT
CDR3aa: CSANIEARTDTQYF

v_gene: TRBV18
j_gene: TRBJ2-5
abundance: .
d_gene: TRBD2
CDR3nt: TGTGCCAGCTCACCCCTGGGACCAGCGGGGGAAGAGACCCAGTACTTC
CDR3aa: CASSPLGPAGEETQYF

v_gene: TRBV15
j_gene: TRBJ1-5
abundance: few
d_gene: .
CDR3nt: TGTGCCACCAGCAGAGATATCGGCCAGCCCCAGCATTTT
CDR3aa: CATSRDIGQPQHF

v_gene: TRBV30
j_gene: TRBJ1-1
abundance: .
d_gene: TRBD1
CDR3nt: TGTGCCTGGAGTACCGAAGGACAGGTGAACACTGAAGCTTTCTTT
CDR3aa: CAWSTEGQVNTEAFF

v_gene: TRBV19
j_gene: TRBJ2-1
abundance: .
d_gene: TRBD1
CDR3nt: TGTGCCAGTAGTACCCGGGACAGAAACAATGAGCAGTTCTTC
CDR3aa: CASSTRDRNNEQFF

v_gene: TRBV12-3/TRBV12-4
j_gene: TRBJ1-2
abundance: few
d_gene: .
CDR3nt: TGTGCCAGCAGCCAGACAGCTAACTATGGCTACACCTTC
CDR3aa: CASSQTANYGYTF